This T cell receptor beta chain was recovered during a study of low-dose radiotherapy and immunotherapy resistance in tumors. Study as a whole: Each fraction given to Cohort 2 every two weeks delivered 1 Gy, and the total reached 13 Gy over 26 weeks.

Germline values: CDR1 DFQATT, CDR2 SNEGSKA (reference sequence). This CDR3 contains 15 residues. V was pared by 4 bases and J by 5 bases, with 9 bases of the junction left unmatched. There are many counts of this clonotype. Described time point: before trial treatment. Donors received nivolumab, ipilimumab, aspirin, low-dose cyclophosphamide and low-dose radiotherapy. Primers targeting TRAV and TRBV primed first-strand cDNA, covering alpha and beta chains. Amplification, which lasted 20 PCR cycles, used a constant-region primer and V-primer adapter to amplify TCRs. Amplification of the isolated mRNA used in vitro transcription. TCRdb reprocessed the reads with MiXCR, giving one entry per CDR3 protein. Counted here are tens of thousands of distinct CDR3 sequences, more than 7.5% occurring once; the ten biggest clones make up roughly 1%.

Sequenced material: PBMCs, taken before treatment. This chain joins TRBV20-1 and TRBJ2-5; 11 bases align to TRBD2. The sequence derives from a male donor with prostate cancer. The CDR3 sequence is CSAMTSGKARETQYF. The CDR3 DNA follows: TGCAGTGCTATGACTAGCGGGAAAGCTAGGGAGACCCAGTACTTC.